This T cell receptor beta chain appears in the sequencing data of a study of blood T cells in healthy people across ages (dated by TCRdb to between 2014 and 2016). About the investigation overall: In model experiments, template switching captured roughly one uniquely barcoded TCR beta cDNA molecule for every two T cells. Two additional independent replicas of 1 million unique cDNA reads from the same blood draw were analyzed for two donors (one aged 18 to 30 and one aged 80 or older). To track age-related changes in TCR beta repertoire diversity, the study relied on deep sequencing normalized with unique cDNA molecular identifiers. Donors were grouped into four age groups: young (average 16 years), middle-aged (less than 40), aged (about 60) and long-lived (about 89). To avoid experimental bias, donors of different ages were spread randomly across the sequencing lanes. Overall results and qualifications from the work: Since profiling was done on bulk unsorted PBMCs, naive and antigen-experienced compartments could not be conclusively compared. Observed TCR beta diversity per million T cells fell roughly linearly with age, and a significant reduction was already apparent by age about 36. Donor CMV infection status was unknown, potentially confounding age-related changes in expanded clonotypes. Estimates of total diversity based on one million sequenced T cells were regarded as lower bounds and as underestimates. A strong correlation was found between observed TCR beta diversity and the percentage of naive T cells measured by flow cytometry. Compared with the aged group, more naive CD4+ T cells, fewer expanded clones and increased TCR diversity were shown by the long-lived group, suggesting age selection.

In its sample, this clonotype was seen a few times. Its antigen is still unknown. Base qualities are not recorded, but no much larger clone differs from it by a single base. The library came from 5' RACE. The instrument was an Illumina HiSeq 2500. The second PCR ran for about 7 to 11 cycles and used a J-beta primer mix along with a sample-barcoded 5' primer. A template-switch 5' adaptor carrying 12 random nucleotides introduced a unique molecular identifier onto each TCR beta cDNA molecule. Each sample yielded at least 2.5 million CDR3-containing paired-end reads. First-strand cDNA was synthesized from all RNA with the Mint cDNA synthesis kit, primed by a TRBC-specific oligonucleotide. Following uracil-DNA glycosylase treatment, a first 18-cycle PCR with universal primers M1SS and BC2_uni_R was performed on all cDNA. The published analysis was carried out like this. For normalization, 1 million high-quality reads were randomly selected from each sample, with every read carrying a distinct molecular identifier. Reads sharing molecular identifiers were discarded rather than binned into consensus sequences. CDR3 identification, clonotype clustering and error correction used MiTCR with a Q25 quality threshold and the strictest error-elimination algorithm. A nonparametric unseen species model using Euler transformation provided a lower-bound estimate of total TCR beta diversity. The public reads were quality trimmed at Q25 with fastp and then assembled into clones with MiXCR by TCRdb, keeping productive beta chains. Identical CDR3 proteins give one entry, which carries the most common genes and DNA. TCRdb's processing, not the authors' own work, is the source of the V and J calls. This sample gives approximately 1.5 million distinct CDR3 sequences in total; approximately 32% of them show up just once. The top ten hold approximately 10% of the sample.

The roughly 39 donors, aged 6 to 90 years, were systemically healthy Caucasian individuals from Russia. Each donor gave roughly 9 milliliters of peripheral blood, drawn into EDTA-treated Vacutainer tubes. PBMCs were isolated by Ficoll-Paque density-gradient centrifugation, with at least 6.5 million obtained per sample. Total RNA, at least 5 micrograms per sample, was extracted from PBMCs with Trizol reagent. For every donor, an aliquot of PBMCs went through flow cytometry to measure the percentages of naive CD45RAhigh/CD27high T cells. There are 16 amino acids in the CDR3, from cysteine to phenylalanine inclusive. Only the CDR3 portion is preserved as DNA: 48 bases, with reading frame beginning at the first base. CDR1 and CDR2 were assigned from the germline V gene as MGHRA and YSYEKL. V has 2 bases trimmed and J has 8 bases trimmed; junction bases matching no gene number 12.

Sequencing was carried out using blood. The clonotype comes from a woman younger than 45 in good health. The rearranged segments are TRBV4-1 and TRBJ1-1; 9 bases in the middle match TRBD1. CDR3 region: CASSQTNTLGTGEAFF. The DNA is TGCGCCAGCAGCCAAACGAATACCCTAGGGACAGGGGAAGCTTTCTTT.